Below are 6 T cell receptor beta chains sequenced from a single sample in a study of cytomegalovirus exposure and HLA in healthy donors. The PCR contained 60 Vbeta and 13 Jbeta primers. Sequenced by immunoSEQ multiplex PCR; TCRdb stores in-frame clones only, minus some. The data contain 80,000 or so clones, 65% to 80% of them seen just once; the ten biggest clones take up about 12%. Sequenced: PBMCs. All receptors come from a male donor in good health and CMV-seropositive.

A note on this clone: This likely traces to a read error, being one base from a far larger clone. The rearrangement joins TRBV7-9 to TRBJ2-3, with 9 bases lining up with TRBD1. This CDR3 is 16 amino acids long. CDR1 SEHNR and CDR2 FQNEAQ come from the germline V gene (reference sequence). The CDR3 bases are TGTTCCAGCAGCGGCAACGACAGGGGGTCCACAGATACGCAGTATTTT. Translated, it gives CSSSGNDRGSTDTQYF.

The DNA for the CDR3 is TGTGCCAGCTCACCCATGTGGACAGGAGCGAACACCGGGGAGCTGTTTTTT. The encoded protein is CASSPMWTGANTGELFF. The chain is built from TRBV18 and TRBJ2-2, with 7 bases that match TRBD1. The V and J ends lost 3 bases and 0 bases, in that order; junction bases with no gene match: 7. The CDR3 spans 17 residues. CDR1 and CDR2 from the germline V gene are KGHSH and LQKENI.

V is TRBV7-2 and J is TRBJ1-2, with 7 bases matching TRBD1. Germline V gives CDR1 SGHTA, CDR2 FQGNSA. This CDR3 is 13 amino acids long. V lost 5 bases and J lost 2; bases outside the gene matches: 2. CDR3 sequence (DNA): TGTGCCAGCAGCCCACAGGGGAACTATGGCTACACCTTC. Translation: CASSPQGNYGYTF.

The sample holds a few counts of this clone. This chain links TRBV9 with TRBJ2-3, with no clear D. Germline lookup yields CDR1 SGDLS and CDR2 YYNGEE. The CDR3 totals 13 residues. Trimming removed 1 base from V and 6 bases from J, with 9 bases in between. CDR3 DNA sequence: TGTGCCAGCAGCGTATTAATTTTGGATACGCAGTATTTT. This translates into CASSVLILDTQYF. Looking up the rest from reference TRBV9 and TRBJ2-3 gives the full variable domain: DSGVTQTPKHLITATGQRVTLRCSPRSGDLSVYWYQQSLDQGLQFLIQYYNGEERAKGNILERFSAQQFPDLHSELNLSSLELGDSALYFCASSVLILDTQYFGPGTRLTVL.

The chain uses TRBV5-1 and TRBJ2-2, with 7 bases that match TRBD2. V trimming: 1 base; J trimming: 6 bases; junction bases outside the gene matches: 6. Germline loops: CDR1 SGHRS, CDR2 YFSETQ. The CDR3 is 15 residues long. CDR3 in DNA: TGCGCCAGCAGCTTGTCCGCGGGAGCCTCCGGGGAGCTGTTTTTT. Translating gives CASSLSAGASGELFF.

The V and J genes are TRBV30 and TRBJ2-7; D might be TRBD2 (6 bases). Trimming pared 5 bases from V and 7 bases from J, leaving 24 bases between. Germline lookup yields CDR1 GTSNPN and CDR2 SVGIG (reference sequence). This CDR3 has 15 amino acids. CDR3 region: CAWVLRRRDPGEQYF. DNA of the CDR3: TGTGCCTGGGTTCTCCGGCGGCGGGACCCTGGAGAGCAGTACTTC.